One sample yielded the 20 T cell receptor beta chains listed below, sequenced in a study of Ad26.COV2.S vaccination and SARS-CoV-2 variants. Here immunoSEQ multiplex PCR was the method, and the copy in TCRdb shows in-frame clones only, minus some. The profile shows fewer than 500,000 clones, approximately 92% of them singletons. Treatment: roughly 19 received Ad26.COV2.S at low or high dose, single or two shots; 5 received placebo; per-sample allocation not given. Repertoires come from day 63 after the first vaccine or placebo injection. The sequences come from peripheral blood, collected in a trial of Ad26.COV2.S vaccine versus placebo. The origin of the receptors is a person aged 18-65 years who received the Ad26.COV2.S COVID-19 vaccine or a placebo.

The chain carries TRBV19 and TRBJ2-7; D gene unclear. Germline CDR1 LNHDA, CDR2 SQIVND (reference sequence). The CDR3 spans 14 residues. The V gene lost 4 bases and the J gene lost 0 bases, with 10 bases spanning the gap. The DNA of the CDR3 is TGTGCCAGTAGTACGTCCTTCAGCTCCTACGAGCAGTACTTC. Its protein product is CASSTSFSSYEQYF.

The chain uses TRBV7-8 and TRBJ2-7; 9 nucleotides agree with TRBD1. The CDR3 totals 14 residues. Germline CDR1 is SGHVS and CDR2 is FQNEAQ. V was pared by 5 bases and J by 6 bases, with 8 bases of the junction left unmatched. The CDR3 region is CASSNRGQVGEQYF. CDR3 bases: TGTGCCAGCAGCAACAGGGGGCAGGTGGGCGAGCAGTACTTC.

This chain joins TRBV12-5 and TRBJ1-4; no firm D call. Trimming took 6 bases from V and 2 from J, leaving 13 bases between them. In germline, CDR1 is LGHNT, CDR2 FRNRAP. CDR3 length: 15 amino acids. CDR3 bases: TGTGCTAGTGGGACACTTCGTACCACTAATGAAAAACTGTTTTTT. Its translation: CASGTLRTTNEKLFF.

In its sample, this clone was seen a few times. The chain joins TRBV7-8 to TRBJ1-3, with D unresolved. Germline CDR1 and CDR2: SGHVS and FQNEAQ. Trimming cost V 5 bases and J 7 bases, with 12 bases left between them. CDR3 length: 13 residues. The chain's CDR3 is CASSPPIGNTIYF. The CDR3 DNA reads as TGTGCCAGCAGCCCTCCCATCGGGAACACCATATATTTT.

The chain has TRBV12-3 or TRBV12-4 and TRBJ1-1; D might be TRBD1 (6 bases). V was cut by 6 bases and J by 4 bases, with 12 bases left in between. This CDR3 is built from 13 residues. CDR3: CASRRLTGTEAFF. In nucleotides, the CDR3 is TGTGCCAGCAGAAGGTTGACAGGCACTGAAGCTTTCTTT.

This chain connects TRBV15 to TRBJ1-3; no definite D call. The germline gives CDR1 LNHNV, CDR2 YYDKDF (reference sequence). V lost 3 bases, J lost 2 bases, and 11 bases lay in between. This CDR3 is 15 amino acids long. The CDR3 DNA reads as TGTGCCACCAGCAGCTTGTCGGTAGCTGGAAACACCATATATTTT. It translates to CATSSLSVAGNTIYF. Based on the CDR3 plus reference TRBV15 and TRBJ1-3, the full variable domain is DAMVIQNPRYQVTQFGKPVTLSCSQTLNHNVMYWYQQKSSQAPKLLFHYYDKDFNNEADTPDNFQSRRPNTSFCFLDIRSPGLGDTAMYLCATSSLSVAGNTIYFGEGSWLTVV.

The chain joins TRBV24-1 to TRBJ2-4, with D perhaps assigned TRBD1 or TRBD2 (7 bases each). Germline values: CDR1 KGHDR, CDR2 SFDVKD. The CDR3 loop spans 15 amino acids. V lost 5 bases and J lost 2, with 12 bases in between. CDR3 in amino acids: CATSGGGGSKNIQYF. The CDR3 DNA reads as TGTGCCACCAGTGGGGGAGGGGGCTCCAAAAACATTCAGTACTTC.

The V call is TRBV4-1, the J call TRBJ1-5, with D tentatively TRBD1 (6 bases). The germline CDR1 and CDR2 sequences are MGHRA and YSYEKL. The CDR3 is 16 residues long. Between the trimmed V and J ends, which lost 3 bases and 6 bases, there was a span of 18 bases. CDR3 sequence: CASSQPGRQASQPQHF. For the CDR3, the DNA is TGCGCCAGCAGCCAGCCTGGGAGACAGGCAAGTCAGCCCCAGCATTTT.

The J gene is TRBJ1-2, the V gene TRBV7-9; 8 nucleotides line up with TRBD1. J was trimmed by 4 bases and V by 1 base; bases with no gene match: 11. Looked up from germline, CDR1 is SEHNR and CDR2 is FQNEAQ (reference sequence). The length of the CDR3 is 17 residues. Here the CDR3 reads CASSLGAGQGRLYGYTF. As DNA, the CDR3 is TGTGCCAGCAGCTTAGGAGCAGGACAGGGACGTCTCTATGGCTACACCTTC.

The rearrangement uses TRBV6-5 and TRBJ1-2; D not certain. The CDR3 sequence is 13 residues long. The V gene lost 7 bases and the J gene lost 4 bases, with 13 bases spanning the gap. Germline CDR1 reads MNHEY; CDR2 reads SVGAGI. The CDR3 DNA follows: TGTGCCAGCACTGGCCGCTCCATCTATGGCTACACCTTC. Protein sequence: CASTGRSIYGYTF.

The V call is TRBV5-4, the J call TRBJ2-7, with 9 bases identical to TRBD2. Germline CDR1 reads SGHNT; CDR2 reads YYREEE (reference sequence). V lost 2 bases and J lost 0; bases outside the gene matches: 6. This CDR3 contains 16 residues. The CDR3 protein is CASSFASGESSYEQYF. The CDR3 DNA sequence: TGTGCCAGCAGCTTCGCTAGCGGGGAGAGCTCCTACGAGCAGTACTTC.

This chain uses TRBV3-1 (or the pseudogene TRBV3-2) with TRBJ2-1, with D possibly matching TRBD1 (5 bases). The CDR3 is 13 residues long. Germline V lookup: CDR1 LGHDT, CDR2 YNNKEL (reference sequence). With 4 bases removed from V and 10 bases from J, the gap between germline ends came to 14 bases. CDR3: CASSRRGKGEQFF. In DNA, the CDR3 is TGTGCCAGCAGCCGAAGGGGAAAGGGGGAGCAGTTCTTC.

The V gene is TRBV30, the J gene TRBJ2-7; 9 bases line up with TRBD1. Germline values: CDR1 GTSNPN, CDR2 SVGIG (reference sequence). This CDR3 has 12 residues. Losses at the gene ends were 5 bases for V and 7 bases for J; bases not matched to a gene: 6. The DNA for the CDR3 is TGTGCCTGGGGGGACAGGGTGAAAGAGCAGTACTTC. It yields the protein CAWGDRVKEQYF.

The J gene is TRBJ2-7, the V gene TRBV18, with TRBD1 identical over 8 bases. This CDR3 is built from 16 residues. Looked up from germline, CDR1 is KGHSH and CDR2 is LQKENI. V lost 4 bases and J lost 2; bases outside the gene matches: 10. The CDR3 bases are TGTGCCAGCTCACAAGGCCTAGGACAGGGAGCCTACGAGCAGTACTTC. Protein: CASSQGLGQGAYEQYF.

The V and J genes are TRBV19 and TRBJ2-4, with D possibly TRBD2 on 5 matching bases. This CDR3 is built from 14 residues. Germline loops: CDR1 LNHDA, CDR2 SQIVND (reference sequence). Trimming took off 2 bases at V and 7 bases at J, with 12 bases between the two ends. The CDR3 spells CASSIKGLANIQYF. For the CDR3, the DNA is TGTGCCAGTAGTATAAAAGGGCTAGCTAACATTCAGTACTTC. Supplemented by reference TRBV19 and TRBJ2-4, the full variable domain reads DGGITQSPKYLFRKEGQNVTLSCEQNLNHDAMYWYRQDPGQGLRLIYYSQIVNDFQKGDIAEGYSVSREKKESFPLTVTSAQKNPTAFYLCASSIKGLANIQYFGAGTRLSVL.

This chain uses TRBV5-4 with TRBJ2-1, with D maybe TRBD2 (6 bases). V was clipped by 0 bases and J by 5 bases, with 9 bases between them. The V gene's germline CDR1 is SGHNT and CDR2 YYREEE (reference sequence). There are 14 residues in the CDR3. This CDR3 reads CASSLGGVHNEQFF. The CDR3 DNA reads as TGTGCCAGCAGCTTGGGGGGGGTCCACAATGAGCAGTTCTTC.

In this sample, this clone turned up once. The CDR3 loop reads CASSQVGQGVSYEQYF. CDR3 coding DNA: TGCGCCAGCAGCCAAGTTGGACAGGGGGTTTCGTACGAGCAGTACTTC. The chain has TRBV5-1 and TRBJ2-7; 10 positions agree with TRBD1. J gave up 4 bases and V 4 bases, and 11 bases lay outside the gene matches. The CDR3 runs to 16 residues. Germline loops: CDR1 SGHRS, CDR2 YFSETQ.

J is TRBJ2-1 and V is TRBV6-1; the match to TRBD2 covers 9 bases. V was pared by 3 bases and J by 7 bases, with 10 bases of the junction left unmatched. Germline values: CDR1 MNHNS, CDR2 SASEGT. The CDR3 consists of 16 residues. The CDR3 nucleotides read TGTGCCAGCAGTGAGGGAACTAGCGGGTGGAGAAATGAGCAGTTCTTC. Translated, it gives CASSEGTSGWRNEQFF.

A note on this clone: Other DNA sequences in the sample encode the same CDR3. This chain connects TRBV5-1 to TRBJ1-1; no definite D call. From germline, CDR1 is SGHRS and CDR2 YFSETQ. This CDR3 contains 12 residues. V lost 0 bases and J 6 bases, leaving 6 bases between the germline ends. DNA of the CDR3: TGCGCCAGCAGCTTGGAAGGCCCTGAAGCTTTCTTT. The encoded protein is CASSLEGPEAFF.

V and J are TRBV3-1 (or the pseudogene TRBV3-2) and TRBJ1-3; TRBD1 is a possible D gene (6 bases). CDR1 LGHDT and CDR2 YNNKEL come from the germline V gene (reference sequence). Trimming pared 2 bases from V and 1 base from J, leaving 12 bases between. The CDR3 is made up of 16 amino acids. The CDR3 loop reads CASSQTGQKSGNTIYF. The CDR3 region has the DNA TGTGCCAGCAGCCAAACCGGACAGAAATCTGGAAACACCATATATTTT.